Listed here are 12 T cell receptor beta chains from one sample, sequenced in a study of cytomegalovirus exposure and HLA in healthy donors. Vbeta (60) and Jbeta (13) primers were used in the PCR. Libraries were prepared by immunoSEQ multiplex PCR; TCRdb keeps only in-frame clonotypes and omits some of them. The sample has about 160,000 clones, around 79% seen once. Sequencing input: PBMCs. These receptors came from a female donor in good health and CMV-seronegative.

The chain recombines TRBV19 with TRBJ2-1; D remains ambiguous. Deletions cut 4 bases from V and 0 bases from J, with 7 bases between. The V gene's germline CDR1 is LNHDA and CDR2 SQIVND (reference sequence). This CDR3 is 14 amino acids long. The CDR3 loop reads CASSRSYSYNEQFF. The CDR3, as DNA: TGTGCCAGTAGTAGGAGTTACTCCTACAATGAGCAGTTCTTC. Drawing the rest from reference TRBV19 and TRBJ2-1, the complete variable domain is DGGITQSPKYLFRKEGQNVTLSCEQNLNHDAMYWYRQDPGQGLRLIYYSQIVNDFQKGDIAEGYSVSREKKESFPLTVTSAQKNPTAFYLCASSRSYSYNEQFFGPGTRLTVL.

The sample holds a few counts of this clone. The V and J genes are TRBV18 and TRBJ2-7; possibly TRBD1 for D (6 bases). CDR3 length equals 15 residues. Germline V lookup: CDR1 KGHSH, CDR2 LQKENI. V dropped 3 bases and J dropped 3 bases, with 15 bases sitting between them. Here the CDR3 DNA reads TGTGCCAGCTCACCGGGACAAGTGGGTATCTACGAGCAGTACTTC. This gives the protein CASSPGQVGIYEQYF.

CDR3 coding DNA: TGTGCCAGCAGCCCACTAGCGGGCCTTGGCGAGCAGTTCTTC. Encoded protein: CASSPLAGLGEQFF. V usage is TRBV9 and J usage is TRBJ2-1; 9 positions agree with TRBD2. CDR1 SGDLS and CDR2 YYNGEE come from the germline V gene. V gave up 4 bases and J gave up 10 bases; unmatched junction bases: 9. The CDR3 runs to 14 residues. Looking up the rest from reference TRBV9 and TRBJ2-1 gives the full variable domain: DSGVTQTPKHLITATGQRVTLRCSPRSGDLSVYWYQQSLDQGLQFLIQYYNGEERAKGNILERFSAQQFPDLHSELNLSSLELGDSALYFCASSPLAGLGEQFFGPGTRLTVL.

J is TRBJ2-5 and V is TRBV4-3; D might be TRBD2 (6 bases). The germline CDR1 and CDR2 sequences are LGHNA and YSLEER. The CDR3 totals 14 residues. Between the trimmed V and J ends, which lost 0 bases and 2 bases, there was a span of 7 bases. CDR3 amino acids: CASSQELAQETQYF. The CDR3 DNA sequence: TGCGCCAGCAGCCAAGAGCTAGCGCAAGAGACCCAGTACTTC.

The chain uses TRBV27 and TRBJ2-1; D may be TRBD1 (7 bases). The CDR3 spans 12 residues. The V gene's germline CDR1 is MNHEY and CDR2 SMNVEV (reference sequence). Deletions cut 6 bases from V and 8 bases from J, with 11 bases between. The CDR3 loop is CASSPRGDEQFF. The CDR3 DNA reads TGTGCCAGCAGCCCCAGGGGGGATGAGCAGTTCTTC.

This rearrangement joins TRBV5-1 to TRBJ2-1; 11 bases align to TRBD2. This CDR3 is built from 18 residues. Germline CDR1 SGHRS, CDR2 YFSETQ. The J segment lost 2 bases and the V segment lost 5 bases, leaving 12 bases of the junction unmatched. DNA of the CDR3: TGCGCCAGCAGACATACTAGCGGGAGTTTTGGCCCCTACAATGAGCAGTTCTTC. Protein product: CASRHTSGSFGPYNEQFF.

The chain carries TRBV10-2 and TRBJ1-5; D may be TRBD1 (6 bases). Per the germline V gene, CDR1 is WSHSY and CDR2 is SAAADI. The CDR3 is made up of 15 amino acids. V lost 2 bases, J lost 6 bases, and 14 bases lay in between. This CDR3 is CASSEARGVGQPQHF. In DNA, the CDR3 is TGCGCCAGCAGTGAGGCCAGGGGCGTGGGTCAGCCCCAGCATTTT.

The rearrangement joins TRBV25-1 to TRBJ2-7; 10 bases match TRBD1. Per germline, CDR1 MGHDK and CDR2 SYGVNS. This CDR3 has 14 residues. V shed 3 bases and J 2 bases; nucleotides not matched to a gene: 1. The CDR3, as DNA: TGTGCCAGCAGTGAGGGGACAGGGGCCTACGAGCAGTACTTC. Its translation is CASSEGTGAYEQYF.

This clone was observed a single time. The chain carries TRBV28 and TRBJ2-7; TRBD1 matches 8 bases. V dropped 7 bases and J dropped 1; count of bases not matched to a gene: 6. The CDR3 has 14 residues. The germline gives CDR1 MDHEN, CDR2 SYDVKM. The CDR3 bases are TGTGCCAGCACCCCTCGGGACAGGTCCTACGAGCAGTACTTC. This gives the protein CASTPRDRSYEQYF.

V gene TRBV11-2 combines with J gene TRBJ2-7; unclear D gene. CDR1 SGHAT and CDR2 FQNNGV come from the germline V gene. The CDR3 consists of 12 residues. Trimming removed 5 bases from V and 4 bases from J, with 9 bases in between. The CDR3 sequence: CASSPRGYEQYF. The CDR3 DNA sequence: TGTGCCAGCAGCCCAAGAGGATACGAGCAGTACTTC.

V usage is TRBV5-1 and J usage is TRBJ1-6; 9 nucleotides match TRBD1. There are 16 residues in the CDR3. Per germline, CDR1 SGHRS and CDR2 YFSETQ. Trimming removed 0 bases from V and 7 bases from J; junction bases left unmatched: 5. The CDR3 DNA reads TGCGCCAGCAGCTTGGCGGCACAGGGGGCGAATTCACCCCTCCACTTT. Protein sequence: CASSLAAQGANSPLHF.

This clone has just a few counts. The V and J genes are TRBV14 and TRBJ1-4; 8 bases agree with TRBD1. Trimming took 5 bases from V and 6 from J; bases not matched to a gene: 8. This CDR3 has 15 residues. Germline V gene sequence: CDR1 SGHDN, CDR2 FVKESK. The CDR3 protein is CASSTQGAGDEKLFF. CDR3 bases: TGTGCCAGCAGCACCCAGGGGGCCGGGGATGAAAAACTGTTTTTT.